What follows describes a single TCR beta chain. The data derive from a study of T cell responses to AZD1222 COVID-19 vaccine. Here immunoSEQ multiplex PCR was the method, and the copy in TCRdb shows in-frame clones only, minus some. The sample holds roughly 180,000 clones; 87% are singletons and the top ten take under 3.5%. The CDR3 is 16 residues long. The V gene lost 3 bases and the J gene lost 3 bases, with 18 bases spanning the gap. Germline V gene data show CDR1 as SGHNT and CDR2 as YYREEE (reference sequence). The TCR comes from an adult in good health. The chain has TRBV5-4 and TRBJ1-2, with no clear D. This specimen consisted of peripheral blood, obtained on day 0 of MenACWY control vaccination. The CDR3 loop is CASSSPEATEDYGYTF. The CDR3 region has the DNA TGTGCCAGCAGCTCCCCCGAGGCCACCGAAGACTATGGCTACACCTTC.